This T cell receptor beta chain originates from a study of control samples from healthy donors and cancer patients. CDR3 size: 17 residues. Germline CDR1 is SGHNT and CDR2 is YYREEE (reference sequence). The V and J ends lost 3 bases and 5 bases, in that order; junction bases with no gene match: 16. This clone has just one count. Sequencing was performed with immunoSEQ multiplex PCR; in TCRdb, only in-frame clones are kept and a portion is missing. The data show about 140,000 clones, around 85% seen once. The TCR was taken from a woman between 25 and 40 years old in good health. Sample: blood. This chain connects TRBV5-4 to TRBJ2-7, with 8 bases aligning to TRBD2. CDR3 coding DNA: TGTGCCAGCAGCTCCAGGCAGGCGAGCGGGAGTCGGAACGAGCAGTACTTC. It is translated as CASSSRQASGSRNEQYF.